Sequencing of this TCR beta chain was carried out in a study of monozygotic twins with inflammatory bowel disease. Germline CDR1 reads SEHNR; CDR2 reads FQNEAQ (reference sequence). This CDR3 has 13 residues. Comment on this clonotype: Its antigen is not known.

General study results and limits: Twins with IBD were found to have lower TCRbeta diversity (inverse Simpson) than healthy co-twins. Immunosuppressive treatments differing between patients may have added repertoire variability.

The template switching step added UMIs that contained a 6-nucleotide sample barcode. cDNA for TCRalpha and TCRbeta was amplified by nested PCRs of roughly 15 then roughly 10 cycles. TCRdb reprocessed the 5' RACE reads, with one entry per CDR3 protein and no DNA. The sample has approximately 400,000 distinct CDR3 sequences. This TCR was recovered from a human donor with ulcerative colitis or Crohn's disease, or a healthy co-twin of an affected twin (not recorded which). The chain joins TRBV7-9 to TRBJ1-2. Input material: blood. This CDR3 is CASSLLAIYGYTF.